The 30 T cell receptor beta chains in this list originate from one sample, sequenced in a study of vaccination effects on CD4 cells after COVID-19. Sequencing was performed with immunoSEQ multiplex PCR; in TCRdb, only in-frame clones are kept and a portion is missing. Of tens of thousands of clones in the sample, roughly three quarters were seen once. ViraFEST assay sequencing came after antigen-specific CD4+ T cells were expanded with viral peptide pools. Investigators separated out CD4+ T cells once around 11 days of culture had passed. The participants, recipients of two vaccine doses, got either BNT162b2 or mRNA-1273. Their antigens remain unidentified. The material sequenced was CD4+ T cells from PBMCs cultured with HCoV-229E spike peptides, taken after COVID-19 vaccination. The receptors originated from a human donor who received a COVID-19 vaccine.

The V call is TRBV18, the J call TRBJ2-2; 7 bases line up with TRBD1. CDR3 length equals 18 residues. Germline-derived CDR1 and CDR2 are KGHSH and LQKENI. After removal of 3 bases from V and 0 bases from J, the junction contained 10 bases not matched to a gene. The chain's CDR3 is CASSPYSLGQTNTGELFF. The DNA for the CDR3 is TGTGCCAGCTCACCGTATTCTTTGGGACAGACGAACACCGGGGAGCTGTTTTTT.

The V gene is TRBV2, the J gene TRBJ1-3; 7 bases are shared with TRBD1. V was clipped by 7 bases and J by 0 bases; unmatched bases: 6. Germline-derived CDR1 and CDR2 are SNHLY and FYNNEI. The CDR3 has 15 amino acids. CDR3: CASKTGQRSGNTIYF. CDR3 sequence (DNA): TGTGCCAGCAAGACAGGGCAGCGCTCTGGAAACACCATATATTTT.

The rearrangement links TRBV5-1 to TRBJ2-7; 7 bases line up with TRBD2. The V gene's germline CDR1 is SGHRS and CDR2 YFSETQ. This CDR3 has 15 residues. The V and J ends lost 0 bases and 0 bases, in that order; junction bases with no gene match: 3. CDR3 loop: CASSLEPGGSYEQYF. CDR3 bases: TGCGCCAGCAGCTTGGAGCCGGGGGGCTCCTACGAGCAGTACTTC.

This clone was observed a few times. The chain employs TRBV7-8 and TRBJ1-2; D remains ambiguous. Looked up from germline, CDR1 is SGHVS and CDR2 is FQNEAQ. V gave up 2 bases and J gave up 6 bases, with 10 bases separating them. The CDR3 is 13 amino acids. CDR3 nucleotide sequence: TGTGCCAGCAGCTTACTCGAGGACGATGGCTACACCTTC. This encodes CASSLLEDDGYTF.

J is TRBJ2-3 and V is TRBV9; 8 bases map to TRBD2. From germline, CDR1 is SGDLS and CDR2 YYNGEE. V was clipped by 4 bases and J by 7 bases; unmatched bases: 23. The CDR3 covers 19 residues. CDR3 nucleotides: TGTGCCAGCAGCCCTCTTTCGAGCGGGAGAGCCCCCTTTGGAAATACGCAGTATTTT. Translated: CASSPLSSGRAPFGNTQYF.

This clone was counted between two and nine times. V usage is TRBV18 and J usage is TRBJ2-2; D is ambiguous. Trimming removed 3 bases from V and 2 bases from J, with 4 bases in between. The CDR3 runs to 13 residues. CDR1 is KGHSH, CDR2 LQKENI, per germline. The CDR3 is CASSPSNTGELFF. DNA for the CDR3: TGTGCCAGCTCACCCAGTAACACCGGGGAGCTGTTTTTT. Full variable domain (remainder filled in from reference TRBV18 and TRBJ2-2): NAGVMQNPRHLVRRRGQEARLRCSPMKGHSHVYWYRQLPEEGLKFMVYLQKENIIDESGMPKERFSAEFPKEGPSILRIQQVVRGDSAAYFCASSPSNTGELFFGEGSRLTVL.

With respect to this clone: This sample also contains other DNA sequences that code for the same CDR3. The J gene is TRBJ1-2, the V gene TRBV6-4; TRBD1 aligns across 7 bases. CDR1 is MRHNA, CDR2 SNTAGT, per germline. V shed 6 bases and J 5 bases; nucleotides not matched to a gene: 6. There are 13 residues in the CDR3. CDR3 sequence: CASSRQGPYGYTF. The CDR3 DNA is TGTGCCAGCAGCCGACAGGGACCATATGGCTACACCTTC.

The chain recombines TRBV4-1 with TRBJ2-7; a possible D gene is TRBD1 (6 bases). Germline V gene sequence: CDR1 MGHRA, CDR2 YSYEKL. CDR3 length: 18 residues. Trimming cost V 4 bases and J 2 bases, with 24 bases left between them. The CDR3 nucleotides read TGCGCCAGCAGCCTTCTTCCTCGCCTCGACAGGCCAACCTACGAGCAGTACTTC. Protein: CASSLLPRLDRPTYEQYF.

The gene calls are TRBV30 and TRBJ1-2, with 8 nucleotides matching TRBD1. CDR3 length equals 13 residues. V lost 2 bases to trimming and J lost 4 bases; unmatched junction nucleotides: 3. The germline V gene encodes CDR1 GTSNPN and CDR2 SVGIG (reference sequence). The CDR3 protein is CAWSPGQVYGYTF. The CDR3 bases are TGTGCCTGGAGTCCGGGACAGGTCTATGGCTACACCTTC.

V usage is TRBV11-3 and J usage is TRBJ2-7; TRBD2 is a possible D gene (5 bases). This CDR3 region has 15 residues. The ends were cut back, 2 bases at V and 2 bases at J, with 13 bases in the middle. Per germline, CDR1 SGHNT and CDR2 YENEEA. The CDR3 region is CASSLSWEPTYEQYF. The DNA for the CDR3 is TGTGCCAGCAGCTTATCTTGGGAGCCTACCTACGAGCAGTACTTC.

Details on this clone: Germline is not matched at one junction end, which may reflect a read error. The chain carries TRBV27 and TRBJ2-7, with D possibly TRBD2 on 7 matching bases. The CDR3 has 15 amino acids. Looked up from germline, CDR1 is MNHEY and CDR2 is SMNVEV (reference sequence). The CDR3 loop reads CGSSPRGASPYEQYF. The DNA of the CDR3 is TGTGGCAGCTCCCCCCGGGGGGCTAGCCCCTACGAGCAGTACTTC.

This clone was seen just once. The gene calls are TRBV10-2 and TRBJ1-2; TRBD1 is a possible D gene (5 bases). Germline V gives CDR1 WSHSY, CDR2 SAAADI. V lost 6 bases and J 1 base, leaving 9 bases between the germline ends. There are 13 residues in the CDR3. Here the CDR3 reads CASSDSSNYGYTF. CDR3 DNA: TGCGCCAGCAGCGACAGCAGTAACTATGGCTACACCTTC.

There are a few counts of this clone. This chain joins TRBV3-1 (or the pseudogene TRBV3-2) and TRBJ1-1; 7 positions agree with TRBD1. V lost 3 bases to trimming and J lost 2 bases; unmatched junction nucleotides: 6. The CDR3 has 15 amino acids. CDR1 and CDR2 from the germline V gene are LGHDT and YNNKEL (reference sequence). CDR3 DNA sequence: TGTGCCAGCAGCCAGGCAGGGACAGAAAACACTGAAGCTTTCTTT. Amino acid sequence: CASSQAGTENTEAFF.

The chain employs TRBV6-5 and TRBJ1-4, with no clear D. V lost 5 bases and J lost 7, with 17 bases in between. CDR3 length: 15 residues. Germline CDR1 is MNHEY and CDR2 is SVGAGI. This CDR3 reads CASSRHSGGLEKLFF. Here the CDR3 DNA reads TGTGCCAGCAGTCGACATAGCGGAGGGCTTGAAAAACTGTTTTTT.

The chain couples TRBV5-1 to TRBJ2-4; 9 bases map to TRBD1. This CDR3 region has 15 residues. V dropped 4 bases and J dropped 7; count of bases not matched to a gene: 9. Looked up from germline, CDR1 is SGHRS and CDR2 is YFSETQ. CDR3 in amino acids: CASSTTGTGTNIQYF. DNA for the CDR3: TGCGCCAGCAGCACAACCGGGACAGGGACCAACATTCAGTACTTC.

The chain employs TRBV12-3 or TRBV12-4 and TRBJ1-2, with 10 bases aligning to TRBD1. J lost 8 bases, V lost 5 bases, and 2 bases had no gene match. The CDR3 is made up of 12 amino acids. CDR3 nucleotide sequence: TGTGCCAGCAGTGGGACAGGGGAAGGCTACACCTTC. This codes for CASSGTGEGYTF.

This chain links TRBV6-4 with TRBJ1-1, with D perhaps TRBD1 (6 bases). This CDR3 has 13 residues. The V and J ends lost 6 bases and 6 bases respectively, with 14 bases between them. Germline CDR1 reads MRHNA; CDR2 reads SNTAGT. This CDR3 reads CASRWTEESEAFF. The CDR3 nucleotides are TGTGCCAGCAGATGGACAGAGGAATCTGAAGCTTTCTTT.

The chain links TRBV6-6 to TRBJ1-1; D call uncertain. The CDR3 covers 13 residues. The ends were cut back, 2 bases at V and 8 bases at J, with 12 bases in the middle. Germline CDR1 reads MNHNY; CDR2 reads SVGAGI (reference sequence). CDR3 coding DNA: TGTGCCAGCAGTTACCCGCCGAGCATCGAAGCTTTCTTT. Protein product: CASSYPPSIEAFF.

The CDR3 sequence is CASSPGTRSEAFF. As DNA, the CDR3 is TGTGCCAGCTCACCTGGGACAAGGAGTGAAGCTTTCTTT. The V gene is TRBV18, the J gene TRBJ1-1; the D gene is possibly TRBD1 (6 bases). V was shortened by 3 bases and J by 7 bases, with 12 bases between the two germline ends. This CDR3 has 13 residues. The germline V gene has CDR1 KGHSH and CDR2 LQKENI.

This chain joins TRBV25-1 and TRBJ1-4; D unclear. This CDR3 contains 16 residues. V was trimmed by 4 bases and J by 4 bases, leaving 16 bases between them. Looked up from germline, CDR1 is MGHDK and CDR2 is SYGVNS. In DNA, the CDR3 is TGTGCCAGCAGTGCGGGTCTAGGAGCCTTTAATGAAAAACTGTTTTTT. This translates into CASSAGLGAFNEKLFF.

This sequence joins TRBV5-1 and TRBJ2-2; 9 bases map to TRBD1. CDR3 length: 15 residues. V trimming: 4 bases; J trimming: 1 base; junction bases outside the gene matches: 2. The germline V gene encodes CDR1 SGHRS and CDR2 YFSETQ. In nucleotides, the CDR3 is TGCGCCAGCAGCCCGGGACAGGGGAACACCGGGGAGCTGTTTTTT. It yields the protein CASSPGQGNTGELFF.

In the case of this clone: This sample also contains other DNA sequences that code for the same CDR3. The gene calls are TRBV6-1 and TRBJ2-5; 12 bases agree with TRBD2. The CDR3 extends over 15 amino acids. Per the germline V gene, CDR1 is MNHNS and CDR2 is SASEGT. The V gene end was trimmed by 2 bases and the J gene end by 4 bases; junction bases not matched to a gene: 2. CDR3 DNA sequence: TGTGCCAGCAGTGAACTAGCGGGAGGGCCAGAGACCCAGTACTTC. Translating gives CASSELAGGPETQYF.

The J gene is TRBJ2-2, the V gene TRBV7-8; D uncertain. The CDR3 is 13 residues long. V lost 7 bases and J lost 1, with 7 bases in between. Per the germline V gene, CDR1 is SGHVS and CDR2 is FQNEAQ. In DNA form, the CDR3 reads TGTGCCAGCATTAACCTGAACACCGGGGAGCTGTTTTTT. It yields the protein CASINLNTGELFF.

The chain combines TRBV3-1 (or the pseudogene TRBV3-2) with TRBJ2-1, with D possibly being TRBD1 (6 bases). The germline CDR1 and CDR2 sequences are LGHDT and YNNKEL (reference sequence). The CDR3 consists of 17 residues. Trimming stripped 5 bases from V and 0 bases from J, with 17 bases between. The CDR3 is CASSSRQVGVSYNEQFF. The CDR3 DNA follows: TGTGCCAGCAGCTCACGACAGGTTGGGGTCTCCTACAATGAGCAGTTCTTC.

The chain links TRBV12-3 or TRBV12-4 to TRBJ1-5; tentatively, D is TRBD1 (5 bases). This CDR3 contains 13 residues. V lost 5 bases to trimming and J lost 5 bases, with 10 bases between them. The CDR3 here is CASSRDSYQPQHF. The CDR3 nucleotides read TGTGCCAGCAGTAGAGACAGCTATCAGCCCCAGCATTTT.

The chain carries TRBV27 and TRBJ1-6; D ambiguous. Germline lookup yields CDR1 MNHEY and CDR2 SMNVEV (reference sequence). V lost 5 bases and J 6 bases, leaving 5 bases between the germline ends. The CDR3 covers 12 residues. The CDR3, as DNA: TGTGCCAGCAGTCCTCTTAATTCACCCCTCCACTTT. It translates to CASSPLNSPLHF.

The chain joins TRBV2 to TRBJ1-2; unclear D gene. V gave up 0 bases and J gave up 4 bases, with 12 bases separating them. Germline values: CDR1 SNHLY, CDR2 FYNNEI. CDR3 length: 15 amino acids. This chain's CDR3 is CASSEAYTDPYGYTF. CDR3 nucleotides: TGTGCCAGCAGTGAAGCGTATACAGATCCCTATGGCTACACCTTC.

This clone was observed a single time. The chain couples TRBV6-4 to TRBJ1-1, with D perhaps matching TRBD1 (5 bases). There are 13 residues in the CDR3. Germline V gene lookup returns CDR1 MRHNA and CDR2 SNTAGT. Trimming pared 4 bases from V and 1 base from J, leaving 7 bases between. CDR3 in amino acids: CASSGGPNTEAFF. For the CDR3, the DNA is TGTGCCAGCAGTGGGGGACCGAACACTGAAGCTTTCTTT.

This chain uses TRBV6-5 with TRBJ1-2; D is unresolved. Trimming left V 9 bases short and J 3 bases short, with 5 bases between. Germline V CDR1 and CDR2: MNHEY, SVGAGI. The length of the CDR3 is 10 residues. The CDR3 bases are TGTGCCAGTCTTGACTATGGCTACACCTTC. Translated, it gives CASLDYGYTF.

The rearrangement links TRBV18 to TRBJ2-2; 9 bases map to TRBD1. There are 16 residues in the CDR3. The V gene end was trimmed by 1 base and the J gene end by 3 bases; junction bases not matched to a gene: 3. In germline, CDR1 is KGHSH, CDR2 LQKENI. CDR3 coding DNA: TGTGCCAGCTCACCACGGACAGGGGCGGACACCGGGGAGCTGTTTTTT. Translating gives CASSPRTGADTGELFF.